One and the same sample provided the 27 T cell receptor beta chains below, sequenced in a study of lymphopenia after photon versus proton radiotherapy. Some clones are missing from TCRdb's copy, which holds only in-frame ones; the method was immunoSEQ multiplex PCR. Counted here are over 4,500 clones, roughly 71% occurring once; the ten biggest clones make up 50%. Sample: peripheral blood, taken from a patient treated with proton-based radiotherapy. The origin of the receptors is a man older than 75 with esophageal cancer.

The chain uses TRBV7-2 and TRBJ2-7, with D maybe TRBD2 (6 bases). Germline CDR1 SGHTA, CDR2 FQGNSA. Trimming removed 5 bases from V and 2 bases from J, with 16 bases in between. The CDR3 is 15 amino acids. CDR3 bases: TGTGCCAGCAGCCCCCGGGGGACTTCTCCCTACGAGCAGTACTTC. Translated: CASSPRGTSPYEQYF.

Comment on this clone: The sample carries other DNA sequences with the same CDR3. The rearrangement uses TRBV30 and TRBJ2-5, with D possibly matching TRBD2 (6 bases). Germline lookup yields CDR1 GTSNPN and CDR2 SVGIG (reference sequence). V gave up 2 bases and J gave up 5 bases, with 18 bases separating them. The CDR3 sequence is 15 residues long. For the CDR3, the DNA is TGTGCCTGGAGTAGGCGGGGTCGGAACGGGGAGACCCAGTACTTC. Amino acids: CAWSRRGRNGETQYF. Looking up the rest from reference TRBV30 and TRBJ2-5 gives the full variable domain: SQTIHQWPATLVQPVGSPLSLECTVEGTSNPNLYWYRQAAGRGLQLLFYSVGIGQISSEVPQNLSASRPQDRQFILSSKKLLLSDSGFYLCAWSRRGRNGETQYFGPGTRLLVL.

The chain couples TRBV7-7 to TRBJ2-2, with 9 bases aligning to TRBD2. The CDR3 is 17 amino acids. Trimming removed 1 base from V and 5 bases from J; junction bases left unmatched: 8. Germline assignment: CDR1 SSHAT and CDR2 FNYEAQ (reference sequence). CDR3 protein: CASSLEAGGPLTGELFF. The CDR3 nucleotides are TGTGCCAGCAGCTTAGAGGCGGGAGGGCCGTTAACCGGGGAGCTGTTTTTT.

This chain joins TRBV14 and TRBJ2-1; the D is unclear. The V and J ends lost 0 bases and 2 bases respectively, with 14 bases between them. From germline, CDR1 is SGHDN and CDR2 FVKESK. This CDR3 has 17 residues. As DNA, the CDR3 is TGTGCCAGCAGCCAAGAGCCCCCTCGGGCCCCCTACAATGAGCAGTTCTTC. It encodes CASSQEPPRAPYNEQFF.

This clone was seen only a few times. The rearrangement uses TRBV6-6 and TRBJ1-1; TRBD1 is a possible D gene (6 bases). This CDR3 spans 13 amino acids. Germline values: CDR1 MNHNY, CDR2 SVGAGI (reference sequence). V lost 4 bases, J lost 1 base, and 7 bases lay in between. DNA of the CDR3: TGTGCCAGCAGTTGGGACACGAACACTGAAGCTTTCTTT. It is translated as CASSWDTNTEAFF.

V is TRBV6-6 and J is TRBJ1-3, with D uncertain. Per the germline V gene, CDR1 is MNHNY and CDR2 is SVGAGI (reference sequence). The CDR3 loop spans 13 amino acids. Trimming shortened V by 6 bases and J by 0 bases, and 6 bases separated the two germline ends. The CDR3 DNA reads TGTGCCAGCAGGGAATTCTCTGGAAACACCATATATTTT. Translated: CASREFSGNTIYF.

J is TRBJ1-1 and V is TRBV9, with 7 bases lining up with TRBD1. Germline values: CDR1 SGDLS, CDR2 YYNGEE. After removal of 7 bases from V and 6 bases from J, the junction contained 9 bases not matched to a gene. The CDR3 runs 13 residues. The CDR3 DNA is TGTGCCAGCGCCCGAGGGGGCACCTCTGAAGCTTTCTTT. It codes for CASARGGTSEAFF.

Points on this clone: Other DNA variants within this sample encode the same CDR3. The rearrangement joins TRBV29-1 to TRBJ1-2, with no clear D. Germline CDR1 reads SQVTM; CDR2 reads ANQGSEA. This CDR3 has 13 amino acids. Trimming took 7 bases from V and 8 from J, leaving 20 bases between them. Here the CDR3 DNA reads TGCAGCGCGGAAAATCCGAAGACCATGGGCTACACCTTC. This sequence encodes CSAENPKTMGYTF.

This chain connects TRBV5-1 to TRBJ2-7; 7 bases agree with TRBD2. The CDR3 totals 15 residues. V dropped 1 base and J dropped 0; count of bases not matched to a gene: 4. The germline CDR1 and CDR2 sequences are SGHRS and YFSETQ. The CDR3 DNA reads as TGCGCCAGCAGCTTGTGGGAGGGGAGCTCCTACGAGCAGTACTTC. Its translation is CASSLWEGSSYEQYF.

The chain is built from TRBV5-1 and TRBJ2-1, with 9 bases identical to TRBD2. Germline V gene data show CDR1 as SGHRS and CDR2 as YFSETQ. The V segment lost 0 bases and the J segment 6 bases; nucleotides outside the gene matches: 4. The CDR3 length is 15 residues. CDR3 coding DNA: TGCGCCAGCAGCTTGGCGGCGGGGGGGAGCAATGAGCAGTTCTTC. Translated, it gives CASSLAAGGSNEQFF.

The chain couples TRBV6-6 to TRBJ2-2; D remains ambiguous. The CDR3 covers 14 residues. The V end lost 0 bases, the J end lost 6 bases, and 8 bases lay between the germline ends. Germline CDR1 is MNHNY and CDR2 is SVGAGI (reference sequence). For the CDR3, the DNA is TGTGCCAGCAGTTACTCGAGTTTCTCCGGGGAGCTGTTTTTT. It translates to CASSYSSFSGELFF.

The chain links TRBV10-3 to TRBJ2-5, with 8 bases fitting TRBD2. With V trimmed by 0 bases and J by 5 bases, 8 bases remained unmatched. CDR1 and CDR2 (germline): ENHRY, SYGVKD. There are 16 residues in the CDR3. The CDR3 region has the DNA TGTGCCATCAGTGAGTCTGGATCCGGCGGGAGGGAGACCCAGTACTTC. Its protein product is CAISESGSGGRETQYF.

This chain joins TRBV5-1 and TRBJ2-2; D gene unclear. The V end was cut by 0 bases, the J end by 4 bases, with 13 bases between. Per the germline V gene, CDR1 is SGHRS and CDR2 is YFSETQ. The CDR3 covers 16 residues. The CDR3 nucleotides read TGCGCCAGCAGCTTGGCCGGGCAGATGGGCACCGGGGAGCTGTTTTTT. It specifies CASSLAGQMGTGELFF. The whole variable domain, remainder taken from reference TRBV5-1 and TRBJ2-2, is KAGVTQTPRYLIKTRGQQVTLSCSPISGHRSVSWYQQTPGQGLQFLFEYFSETQRNKGNFPGRFSGRQFSNSRSEMNVSTLELGDSALYLCASSLAGQMGTGELFFGEGSRLTVL.

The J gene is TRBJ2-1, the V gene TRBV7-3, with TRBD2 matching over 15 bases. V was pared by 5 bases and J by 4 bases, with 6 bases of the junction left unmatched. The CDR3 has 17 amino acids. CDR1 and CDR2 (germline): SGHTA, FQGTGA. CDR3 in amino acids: CASSDPGLAGGYNEQFF. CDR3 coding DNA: TGTGCCAGCAGCGATCCGGGACTAGCGGGAGGTTACAATGAGCAGTTCTTC.

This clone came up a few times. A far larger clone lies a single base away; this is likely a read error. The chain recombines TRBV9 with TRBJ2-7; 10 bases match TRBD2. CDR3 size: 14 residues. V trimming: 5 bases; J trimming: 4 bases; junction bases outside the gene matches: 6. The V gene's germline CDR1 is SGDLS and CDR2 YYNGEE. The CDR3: CASSGAGGIYEQYF. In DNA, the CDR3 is TGTGCCAGCAGTGGAGCGGGGGGGATATACGAGCAGTACTTC.

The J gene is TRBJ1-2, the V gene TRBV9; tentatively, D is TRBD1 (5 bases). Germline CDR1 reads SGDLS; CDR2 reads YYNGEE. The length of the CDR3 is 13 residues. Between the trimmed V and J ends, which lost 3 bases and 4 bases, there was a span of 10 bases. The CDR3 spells CASSAGTGYGYTF. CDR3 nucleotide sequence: TGTGCCAGCAGCGCCGGGACCGGCTATGGCTACACCTTC.

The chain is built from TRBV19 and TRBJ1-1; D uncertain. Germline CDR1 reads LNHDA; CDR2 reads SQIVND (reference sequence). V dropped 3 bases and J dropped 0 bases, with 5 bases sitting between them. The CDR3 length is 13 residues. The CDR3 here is CASSIAVNTEAFF. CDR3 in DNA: TGTGCCAGTAGTATTGCGGTGAACACTGAAGCTTTCTTT.

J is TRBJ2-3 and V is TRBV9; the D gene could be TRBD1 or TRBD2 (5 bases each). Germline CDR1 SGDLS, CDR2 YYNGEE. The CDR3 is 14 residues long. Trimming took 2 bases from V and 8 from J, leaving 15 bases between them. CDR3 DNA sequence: TGTGCCAGCAGCGTTCAAGGGACGTACGCTACGCAGTATTTT. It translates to CASSVQGTYATQYF.

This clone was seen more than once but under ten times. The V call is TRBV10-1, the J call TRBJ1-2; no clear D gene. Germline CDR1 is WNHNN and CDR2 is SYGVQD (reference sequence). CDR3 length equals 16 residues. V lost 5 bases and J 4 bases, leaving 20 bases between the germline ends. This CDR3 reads CASSRLTSRKTYGYTF. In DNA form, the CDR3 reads TGCGCCAGCAGTAGGCTCACATCGCGAAAGACCTATGGCTACACCTTC.

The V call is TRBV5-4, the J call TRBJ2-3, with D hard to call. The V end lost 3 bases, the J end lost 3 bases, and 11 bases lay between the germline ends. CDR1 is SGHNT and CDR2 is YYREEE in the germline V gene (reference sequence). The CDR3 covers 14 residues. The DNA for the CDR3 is TGTGCCAGCAGCTACGATCCGTCGACAGATACGCAGTATTTT. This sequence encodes CASSYDPSTDTQYF. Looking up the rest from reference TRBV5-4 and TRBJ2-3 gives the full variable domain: ETGVTQSPTHLIKTRGQQVTLRCSSQSGHNTVSWYQQALGQGPQFIFQYYREEENGRGNFPPRFSGLQFPNYSSELNVNALELDDSALYLCASSYDPSTDTQYFGPGTRLTVL.

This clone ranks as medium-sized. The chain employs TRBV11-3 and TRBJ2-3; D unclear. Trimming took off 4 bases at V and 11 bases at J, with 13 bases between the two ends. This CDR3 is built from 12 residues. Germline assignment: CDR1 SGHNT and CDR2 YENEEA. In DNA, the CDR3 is TGTGCCAGCAGCTCGTCCGTGTTCGGGCAGTATTTT. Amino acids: CASSSSVFGQYF.

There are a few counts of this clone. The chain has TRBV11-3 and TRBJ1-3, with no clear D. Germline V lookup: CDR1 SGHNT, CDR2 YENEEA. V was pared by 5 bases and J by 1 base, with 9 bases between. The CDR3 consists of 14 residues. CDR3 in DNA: TGTGCCAGCAGCCCGGTAAATTCTGGAAACACCATATATTTT. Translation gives CASSPVNSGNTIYF.

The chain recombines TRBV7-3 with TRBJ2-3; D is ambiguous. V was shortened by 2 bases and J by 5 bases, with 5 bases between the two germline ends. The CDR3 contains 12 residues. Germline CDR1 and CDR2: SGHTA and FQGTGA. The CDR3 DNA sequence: TGTGCCAGCAGCTTATCAGAAGATACGCAGTATTTT. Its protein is CASSLSEDTQYF. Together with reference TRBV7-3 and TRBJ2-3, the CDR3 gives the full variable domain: GAGVSQTPSNKVTEKGKYVELRCDPISGHTALYWYRQSLGQGPEFLIYFQGTGAADDSGLPNDRFFAVRPEGSVSTLKIQRTERGDSAVYLCASSLSEDTQYFGPGTRLTVL.

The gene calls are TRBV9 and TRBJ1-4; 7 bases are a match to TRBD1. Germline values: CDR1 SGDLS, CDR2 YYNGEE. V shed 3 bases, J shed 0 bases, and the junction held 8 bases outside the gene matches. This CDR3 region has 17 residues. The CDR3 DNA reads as TGTGCCAGCAGCGCAATTGGACAGGTATCAACTAATGAAAAACTGTTTTTT. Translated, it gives CASSAIGQVSTNEKLFF.

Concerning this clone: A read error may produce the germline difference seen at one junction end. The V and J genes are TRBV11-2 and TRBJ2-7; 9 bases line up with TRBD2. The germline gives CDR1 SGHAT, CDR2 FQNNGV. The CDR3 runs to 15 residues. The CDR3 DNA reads TGCGCCAGCAGCCAAGAAGGCGGGGGGGCTCGAGAGCAGTACTTC. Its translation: CASSQEGGGAREQYF. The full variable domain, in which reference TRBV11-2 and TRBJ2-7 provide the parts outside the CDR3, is EAGVAQSPRYKIIEKRQSVAFWCNPISGHATLYWYQQILGQGPKLLIQFQNNGVVDDSQLPKDRFSAERLKGVDSTLKIQPAKLEDSAVYLCASSQEGGGAREQYFGPGTRLTVT.

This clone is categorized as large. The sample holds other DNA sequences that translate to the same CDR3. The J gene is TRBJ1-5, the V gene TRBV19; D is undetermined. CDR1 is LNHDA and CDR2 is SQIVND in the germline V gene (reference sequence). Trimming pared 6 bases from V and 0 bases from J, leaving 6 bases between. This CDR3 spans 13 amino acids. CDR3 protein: CASSLNSNQPQHF. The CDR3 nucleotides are TGTGCCAGTAGCTTGAATAGCAATCAGCCCCAGCATTTT.

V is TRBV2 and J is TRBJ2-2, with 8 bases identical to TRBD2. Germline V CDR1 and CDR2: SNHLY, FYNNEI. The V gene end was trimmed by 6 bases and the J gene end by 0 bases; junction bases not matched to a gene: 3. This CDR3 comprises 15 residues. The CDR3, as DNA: TGTGCCAGCAGGCTTAGCGGGGCGAACACCGGGGAGCTGTTTTTT. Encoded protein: CASRLSGANTGELFF.